This T cell receptor (beta chain) was retrieved from a study of blood T cell repertoires in COVID-19. In the study overall: PBMCs, B-cell-depleted T cells, or T cells provided the cDNA or gDNA that made up the material.

Clones were read by immunoSEQ multiplex PCR, and TCRdb kept only the in-frame ones, dropping some. The sample carries roughly 250,000 clones, under 90% recorded once. The CDR3 has 15 residues. CDR1 MNHEY and CDR2 SVGEGT come from the germline V gene. Trimming took 3 bases from V and 7 from J; bases not matched to a gene: 10. The receptor was isolated from a woman aged 60 to 75 with active or convalescent COVID-19. Sequencing used peripheral blood. V is TRBV6-2 or TRBV6-3 and J is TRBJ2-7, with 9 bases lining up with TRBD2. DNA of the CDR3: TGTGCCAGCAGTTATGGAGCGGGGGGTTCCCGAGAGCAGTACTTC. This translates into CASSYGAGGSREQYF.